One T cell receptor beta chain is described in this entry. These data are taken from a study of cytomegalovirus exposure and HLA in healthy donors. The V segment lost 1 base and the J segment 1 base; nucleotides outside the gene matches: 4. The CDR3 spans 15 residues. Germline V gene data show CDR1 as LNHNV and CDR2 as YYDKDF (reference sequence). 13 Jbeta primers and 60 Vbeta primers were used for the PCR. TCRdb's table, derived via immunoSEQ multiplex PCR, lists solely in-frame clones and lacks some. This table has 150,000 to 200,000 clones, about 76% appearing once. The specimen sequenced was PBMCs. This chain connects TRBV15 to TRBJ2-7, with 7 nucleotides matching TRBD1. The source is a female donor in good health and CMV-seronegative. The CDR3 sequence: CATSRGGQQSYEQYF. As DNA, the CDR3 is TGTGCCACCAGCAGAGGGGGACAGCAGTCCTACGAGCAGTACTTC.